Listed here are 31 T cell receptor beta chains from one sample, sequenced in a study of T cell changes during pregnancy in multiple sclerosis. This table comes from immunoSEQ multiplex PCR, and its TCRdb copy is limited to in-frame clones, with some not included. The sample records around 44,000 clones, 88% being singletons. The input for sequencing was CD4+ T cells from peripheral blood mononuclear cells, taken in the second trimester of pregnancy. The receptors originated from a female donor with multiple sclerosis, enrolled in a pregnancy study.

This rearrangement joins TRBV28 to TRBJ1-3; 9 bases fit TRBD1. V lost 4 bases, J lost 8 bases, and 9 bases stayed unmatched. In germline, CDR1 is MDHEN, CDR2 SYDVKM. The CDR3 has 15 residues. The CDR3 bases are TGTGCCAGCAGTTCGCTTGGGACAGGGATGGACACCATATATTTT. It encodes CASSSLGTGMDTIYF.

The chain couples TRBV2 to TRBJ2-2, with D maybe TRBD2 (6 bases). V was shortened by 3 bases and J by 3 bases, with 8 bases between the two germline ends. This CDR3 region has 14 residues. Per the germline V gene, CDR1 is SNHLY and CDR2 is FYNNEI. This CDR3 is CASSDPGDTGELFF. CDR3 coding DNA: TGTGCCAGCAGTGATCCGGGGGACACCGGGGAGCTGTTTTTT.

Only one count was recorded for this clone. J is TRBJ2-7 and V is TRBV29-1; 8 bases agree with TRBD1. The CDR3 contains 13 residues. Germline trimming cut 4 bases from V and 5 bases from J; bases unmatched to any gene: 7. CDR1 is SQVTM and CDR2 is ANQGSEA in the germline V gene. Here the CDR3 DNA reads TGCAGCGTTGGACAGGGGAGTAATCACGAGCAGTACTTC. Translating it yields CSVGQGSNHEQYF.

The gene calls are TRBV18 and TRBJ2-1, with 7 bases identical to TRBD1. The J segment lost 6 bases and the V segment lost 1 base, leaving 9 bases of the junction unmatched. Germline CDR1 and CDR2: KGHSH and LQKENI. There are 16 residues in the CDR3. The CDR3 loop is CASSPLGQGVINEQFF. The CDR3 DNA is TGTGCCAGCTCACCACTTGGGCAGGGGGTTATCAATGAGCAGTTCTTC.

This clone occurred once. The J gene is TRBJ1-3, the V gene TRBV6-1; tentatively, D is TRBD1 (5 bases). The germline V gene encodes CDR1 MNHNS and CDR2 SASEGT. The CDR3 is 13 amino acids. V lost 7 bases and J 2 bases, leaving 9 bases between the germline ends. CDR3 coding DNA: TGTGCCAGCACAGGGTTTACTGGAAACACCATATATTTT. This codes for CASTGFTGNTIYF.

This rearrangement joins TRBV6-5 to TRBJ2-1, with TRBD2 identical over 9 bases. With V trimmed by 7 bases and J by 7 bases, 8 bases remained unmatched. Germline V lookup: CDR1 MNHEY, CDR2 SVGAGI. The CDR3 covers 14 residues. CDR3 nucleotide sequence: TGTGCCAGCAAGCGCGGGAGGGCCTCGAATGAGCAGTTCTTC. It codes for CASKRGRASNEQFF.

CDR3 DNA sequence: TGTGCCAGCAGCGGCCCCGGGACCTTTCCGGGGGGTGAGCAGTTCTTC. Amino acid sequence: CASSGPGTFPGGEQFF. This sequence joins TRBV25-1 and TRBJ2-1; 7 nucleotides match TRBD2. In germline, CDR1 is MGHDK, CDR2 SYGVNS. The CDR3 spans 16 residues. Trimming at V came to 6 bases and at J to 9 bases, leaving 17 bases not matched to a gene.

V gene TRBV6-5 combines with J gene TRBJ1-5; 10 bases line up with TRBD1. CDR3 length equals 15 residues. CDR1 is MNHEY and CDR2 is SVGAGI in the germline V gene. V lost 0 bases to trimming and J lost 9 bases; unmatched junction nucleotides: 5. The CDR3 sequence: CASSYSGQGFGPQHF. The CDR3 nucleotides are TGTGCCAGCAGTTACTCGGGACAGGGGTTCGGGCCCCAGCATTTT.

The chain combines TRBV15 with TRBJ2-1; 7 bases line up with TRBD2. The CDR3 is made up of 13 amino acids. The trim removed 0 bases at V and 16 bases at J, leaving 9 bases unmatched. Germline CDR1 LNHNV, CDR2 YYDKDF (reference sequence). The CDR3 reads CATSRDRGGRYFF. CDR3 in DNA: TGTGCCACCAGCAGAGATCGAGGCGGGAGATATTTCTTC. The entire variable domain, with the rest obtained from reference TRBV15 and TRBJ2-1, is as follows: DAMVIQNPRYQVTQFGKPVTLSCSQTLNHNVMYWYQQKSSQAPKLLFHYYDKDFNNEADTPDNFQSRRPNTSFCFLDIRSPGLGDTAMYLCATSRDRGGRYFFGPGTRLTVL.

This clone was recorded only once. This CDR3 reads CASSQESGGSLLPPLHF. The CDR3 bases are TGTGCCAGCAGCCAAGAATCGGGAGGGTCTCTATTGCCACCCCTCCACTTT. The J gene is TRBJ1-6, the V gene TRBV4-2; D remains ambiguous. Germline CDR1 and CDR2: LGHNA and YNFKEQ. This CDR3 has 17 amino acids. The V end lost 0 bases, the J end lost 11 bases, and 20 bases lay between the germline ends.

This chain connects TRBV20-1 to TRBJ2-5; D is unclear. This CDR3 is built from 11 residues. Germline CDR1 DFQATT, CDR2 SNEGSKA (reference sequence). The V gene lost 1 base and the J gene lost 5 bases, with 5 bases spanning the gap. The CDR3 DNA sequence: TGCAGTGCTAGAGGCGCGGAGACCCAGTACTTC. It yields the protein CSARGAETQYF.

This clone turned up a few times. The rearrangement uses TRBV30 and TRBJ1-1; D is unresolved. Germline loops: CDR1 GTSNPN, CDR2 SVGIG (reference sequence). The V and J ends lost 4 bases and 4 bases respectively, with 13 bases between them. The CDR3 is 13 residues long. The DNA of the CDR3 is TGTGCCTGGACCGAATTGGTGGCCACTGAAGCTTTCTTT. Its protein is CAWTELVATEAFF.

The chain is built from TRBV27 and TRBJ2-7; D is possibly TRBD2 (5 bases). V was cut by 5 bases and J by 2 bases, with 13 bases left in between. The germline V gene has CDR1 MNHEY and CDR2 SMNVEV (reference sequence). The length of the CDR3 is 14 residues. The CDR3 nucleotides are TGTGCCAGCAGTGTCGGACTGGGCCCCTACGAGCAGTACTTC. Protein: CASSVGLGPYEQYF.

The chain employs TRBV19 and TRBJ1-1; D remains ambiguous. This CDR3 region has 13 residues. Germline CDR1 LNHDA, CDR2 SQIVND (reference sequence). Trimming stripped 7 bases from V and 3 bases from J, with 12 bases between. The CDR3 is CASTPAGYTEAFF. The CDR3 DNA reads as TGTGCCAGTACCCCGGCGGGTTACACTGAAGCTTTCTTT.

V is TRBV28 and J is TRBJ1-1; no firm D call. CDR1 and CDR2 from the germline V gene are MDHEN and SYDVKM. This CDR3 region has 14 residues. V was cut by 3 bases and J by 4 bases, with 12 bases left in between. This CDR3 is CASSFAGSGTEAFF. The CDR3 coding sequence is TGTGCCAGCAGTTTTGCGGGGTCGGGCACTGAAGCTTTCTTT.

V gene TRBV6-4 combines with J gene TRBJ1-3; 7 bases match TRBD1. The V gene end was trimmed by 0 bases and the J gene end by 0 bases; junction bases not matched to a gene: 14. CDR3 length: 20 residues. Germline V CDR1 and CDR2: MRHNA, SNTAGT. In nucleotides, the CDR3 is TGTGCCAGCAGTGACTCGAAAAGAGGAAGGGGGCCGAGCTCTGGAAACACCATATATTTT. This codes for CASSDSKRGRGPSSGNTIYF.

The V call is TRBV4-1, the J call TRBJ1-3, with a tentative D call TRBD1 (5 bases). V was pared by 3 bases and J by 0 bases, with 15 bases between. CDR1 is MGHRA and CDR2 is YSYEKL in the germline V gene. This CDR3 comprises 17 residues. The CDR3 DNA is TGCGCCAGCAGCCAGACAGCCAGGCCGATCTCTGGAAACACCATATATTTT. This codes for CASSQTARPISGNTIYF.

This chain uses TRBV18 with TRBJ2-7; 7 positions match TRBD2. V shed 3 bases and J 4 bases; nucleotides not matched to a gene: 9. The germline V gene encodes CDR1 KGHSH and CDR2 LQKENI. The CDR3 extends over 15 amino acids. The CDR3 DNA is TGTGCCAGCTCACCCCTAGGTGGGGGGGATTACGAGCAGTACTTC. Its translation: CASSPLGGGDYEQYF.

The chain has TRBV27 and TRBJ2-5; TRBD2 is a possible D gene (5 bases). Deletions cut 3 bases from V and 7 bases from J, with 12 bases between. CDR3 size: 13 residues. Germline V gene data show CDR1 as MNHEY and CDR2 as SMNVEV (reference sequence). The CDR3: CASSFQSEGTQYF. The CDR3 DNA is TGTGCCAGCAGTTTCCAGAGTGAGGGGACCCAGTACTTC.

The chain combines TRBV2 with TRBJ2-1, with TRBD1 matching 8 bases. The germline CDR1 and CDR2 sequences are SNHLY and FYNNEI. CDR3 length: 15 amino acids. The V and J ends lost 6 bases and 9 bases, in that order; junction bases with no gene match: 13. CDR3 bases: TGTGCCAGCAGGAAGACGACAGGGGACAGAGGTGAGCAGTTCTTC. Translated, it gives CASRKTTGDRGEQFF.

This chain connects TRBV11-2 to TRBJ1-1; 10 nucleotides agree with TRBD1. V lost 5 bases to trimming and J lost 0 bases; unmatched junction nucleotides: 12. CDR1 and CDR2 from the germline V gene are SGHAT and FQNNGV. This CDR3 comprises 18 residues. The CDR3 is CASSPAPGQGYMNTEAFF. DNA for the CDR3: TGTGCCAGCAGCCCCGCCCCGGGACAGGGGTACATGAACACTGAAGCTTTCTTT.

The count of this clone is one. The CDR3 nucleotides are TGTGCCAGCAGTGAAGCGCAGACAGGACTTTATGGCTACACCTTC. Translated, it gives CASSEAQTGLYGYTF. The rearrangement uses TRBV6-1 and TRBJ1-2, with D possibly matching TRBD1 (6 bases). This CDR3 has 15 residues. CDR1 is MNHNS and CDR2 is SASEGT in the germline V gene. V lost 0 bases, J lost 5 bases, and 13 bases lay in between.

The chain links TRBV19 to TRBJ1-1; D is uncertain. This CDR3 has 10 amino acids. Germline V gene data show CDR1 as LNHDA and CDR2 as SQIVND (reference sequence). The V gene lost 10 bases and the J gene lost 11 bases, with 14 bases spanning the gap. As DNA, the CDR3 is TGTGCCACCAGAGAATTCGGGGCTTTCTTT. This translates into CATREFGAFF.

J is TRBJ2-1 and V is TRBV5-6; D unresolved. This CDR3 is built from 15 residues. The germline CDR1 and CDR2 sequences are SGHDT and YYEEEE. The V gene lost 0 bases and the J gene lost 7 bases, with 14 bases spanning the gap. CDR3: CASSLGRWMGNEQFF. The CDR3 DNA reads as TGTGCCAGCAGCTTGGGCAGGTGGATGGGTAATGAGCAGTTCTTC.

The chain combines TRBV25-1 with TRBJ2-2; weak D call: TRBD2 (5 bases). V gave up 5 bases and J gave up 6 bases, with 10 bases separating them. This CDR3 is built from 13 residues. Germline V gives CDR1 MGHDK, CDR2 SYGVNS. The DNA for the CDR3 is TGTGCCAGCAGTACTCTCGGGGCCGGGGAGCTGTTTTTT. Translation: CASSTLGAGELFF.

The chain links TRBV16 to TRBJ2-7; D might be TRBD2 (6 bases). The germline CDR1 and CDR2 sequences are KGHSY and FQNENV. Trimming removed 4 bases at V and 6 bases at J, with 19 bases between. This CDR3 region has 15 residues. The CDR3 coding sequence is TGTGCCAGCAGCCCAACCGGGAGCCTATCAGGCGAGCAGTACTTC. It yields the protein CASSPTGSLSGEQYF.

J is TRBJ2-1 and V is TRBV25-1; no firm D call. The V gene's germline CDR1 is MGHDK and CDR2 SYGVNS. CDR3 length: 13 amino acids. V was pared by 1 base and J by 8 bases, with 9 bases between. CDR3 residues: CASSESPLHEQFF. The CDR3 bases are TGTGCCAGCAGTGAATCTCCCCTCCATGAGCAGTTCTTC.

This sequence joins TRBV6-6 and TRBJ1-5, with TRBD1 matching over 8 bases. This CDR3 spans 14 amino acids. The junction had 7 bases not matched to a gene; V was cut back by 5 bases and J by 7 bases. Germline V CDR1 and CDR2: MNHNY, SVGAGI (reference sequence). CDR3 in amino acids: CASSPGQGRQPQHF. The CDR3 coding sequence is TGTGCCAGCAGTCCAGGACAGGGAAGGCAGCCCCAGCATTTT.

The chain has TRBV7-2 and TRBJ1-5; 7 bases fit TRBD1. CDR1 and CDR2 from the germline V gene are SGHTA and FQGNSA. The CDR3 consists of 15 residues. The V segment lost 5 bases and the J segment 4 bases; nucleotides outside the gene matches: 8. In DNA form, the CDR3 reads TGTGCCAGCAGCCGGACAGGTATCGGGAATCAGCCCCAGCATTTT. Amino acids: CASSRTGIGNQPQHF.

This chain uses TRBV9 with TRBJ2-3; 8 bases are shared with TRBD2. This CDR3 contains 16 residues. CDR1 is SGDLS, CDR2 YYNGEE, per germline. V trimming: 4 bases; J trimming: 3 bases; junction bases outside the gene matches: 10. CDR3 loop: CASSTGAGDRTDTQYF. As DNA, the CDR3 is TGTGCCAGCAGCACTGGAGCGGGAGACAGGACAGATACGCAGTATTTT.

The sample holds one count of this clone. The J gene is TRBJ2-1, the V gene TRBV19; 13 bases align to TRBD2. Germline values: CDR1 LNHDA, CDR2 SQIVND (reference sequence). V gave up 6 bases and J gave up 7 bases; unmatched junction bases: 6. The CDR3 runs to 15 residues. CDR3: CASSPGLAGSNEQFF. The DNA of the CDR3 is TGTGCCAGTAGCCCGGGACTAGCGGGAAGTAATGAGCAGTTCTTC.